The text below deals with one TCR beta chain. As handled by the study authors: Amplification from reference gene primers served as the basis for estimated nucleated cell counts. Repertoires were generated with immunoSEQ multiplex PCR, while TCRdb's copy carries only in-frame clones and drops some. D and trimming were read from the DNA, whereas the V and J calls and clone size are those reported in that table. There are 200,000 to 250,000 clones in the sample; around nine tenths occur only once, and around 2.7% lies in the top ten. The data originate from a study of blood T cell repertoires in COVID-19. Study background: Researchers got acute and convalescent COVID-19 samples from the United States, Italy and Spain. Sample material is recorded as cDNA or gDNA derived from T cells, B-cell-depleted T cells, or PBMCs.

CDR1 is LGHDT, CDR2 YNNKEL, per germline (reference sequence). CDR3 length: 14 residues. Trimming took off 4 bases at V and 1 base at J, with 10 bases between the two ends. Material: peripheral blood. The chain carries TRBV3-1 (or the pseudogene TRBV3-2) and TRBJ1-1, with D unclear. The receptor comes from a man aged 55-75 years with acute or convalescent COVID-19. CDR3 in amino acids: CASSPSGKNTEAFF. The DNA for the CDR3 is TGTGCCAGCAGCCCCTCGGGGAAGAACACTGAAGCTTTCTTT.